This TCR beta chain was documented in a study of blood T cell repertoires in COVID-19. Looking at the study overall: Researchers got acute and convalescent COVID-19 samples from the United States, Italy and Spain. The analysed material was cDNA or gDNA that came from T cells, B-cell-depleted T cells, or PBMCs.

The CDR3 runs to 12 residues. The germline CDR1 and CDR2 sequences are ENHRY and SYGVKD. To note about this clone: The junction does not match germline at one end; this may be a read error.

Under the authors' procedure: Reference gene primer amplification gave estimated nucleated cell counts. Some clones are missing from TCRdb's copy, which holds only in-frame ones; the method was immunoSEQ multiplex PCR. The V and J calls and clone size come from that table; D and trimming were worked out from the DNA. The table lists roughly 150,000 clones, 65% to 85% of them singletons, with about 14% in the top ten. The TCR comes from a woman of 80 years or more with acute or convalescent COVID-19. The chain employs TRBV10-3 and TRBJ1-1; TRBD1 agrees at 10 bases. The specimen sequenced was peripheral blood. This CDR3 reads CAISAAGQGDRF. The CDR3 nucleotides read TGTGCCATCAGTGCGGCCGGACAGGGGGACCGGTTT.